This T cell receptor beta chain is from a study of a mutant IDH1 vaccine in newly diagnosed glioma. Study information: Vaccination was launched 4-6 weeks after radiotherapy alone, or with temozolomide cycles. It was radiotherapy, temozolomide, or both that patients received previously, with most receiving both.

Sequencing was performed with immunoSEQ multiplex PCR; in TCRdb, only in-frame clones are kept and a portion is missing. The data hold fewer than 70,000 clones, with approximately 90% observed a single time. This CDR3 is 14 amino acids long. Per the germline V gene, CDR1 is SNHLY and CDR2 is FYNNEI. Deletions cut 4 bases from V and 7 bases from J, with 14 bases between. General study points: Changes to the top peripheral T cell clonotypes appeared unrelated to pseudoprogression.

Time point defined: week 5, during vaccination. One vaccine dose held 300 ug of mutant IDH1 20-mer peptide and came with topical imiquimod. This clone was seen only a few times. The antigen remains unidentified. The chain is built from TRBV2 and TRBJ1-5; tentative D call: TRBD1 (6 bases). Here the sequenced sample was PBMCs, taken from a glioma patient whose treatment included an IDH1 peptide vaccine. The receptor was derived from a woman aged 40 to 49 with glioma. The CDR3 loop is CASSGTGSRQPQHF. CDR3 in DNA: TGTGCCAGCAGTGGAACAGGGTCAAGGCAGCCCCAGCATTTT.